Listed below are T cell receptor beta chains from one sample, sequenced in a study of cytomegalovirus exposure and HLA in healthy donors. Assay: immunoSEQ multiplex PCR; the TCRdb copy retains only in-frame clones and omits some. This sample contains roughly 72,000 clones. What was sequenced was PBMCs. These receptors all stem from a man younger than 35 in good health and CMV-seropositive. CDR3s leave out the opening cysteine and the closing phenylalanine or tryptophan.

TRBV5-1	ASSLRGGRYEQY
TRBV10-3	ASRDYAYEQY
TRBV13	ASSSGTAEETQY
TRBV11-3	ASSLGRAQETQY
TRBV13	ASSEATFRDRDTYEQY
TRBV6-5	ASSYAGTSGQETQY
TRBV6-1	ASSGLAATDTQY
TRBV28	ASSHGAGRAYEQY
TRBV29-1	SVEPGQGNEQY
TRBV5-1	ASSLSGSGEKLF
TRBV19	ASSWTGRADGYT
TRBV18	ASSADSGAYEQY
TRBV7-9	ASSTHSVPYEQY
TRBV25-1	ASSESGQGPHTEAF
TRBV29-1	SGGSGSTGELF
TRBV9	ASSAPTGGEQY
TRBV19	ASSLGEGGEAF
TRBV19	ASSITQGVETQY
TRBV29-1	SVTITGLETQY
TRBV6-6	ASEPAGEYNEQF
TRBV18	ASSPQGGSNQPQH
TRBV11-2	ASSPVGSYEQY
TRBV6-1	ASSEAMGGRVVGYT
TRBV29-1	SVGGGRNQPQH
TRBV5-1	ASSLAGGNEKLF
TRBV7-7	ASSEDLNTEAF
TRBV6-5	AGSFATGNYGYT
TRBV5-6	ASSLATGAPNYGYT
TRBV6-1	ASSEGDRGYGYT
TRBV5-1	ASGPSGTGADNEQF
TRBV29-1	SVDVLARVPVLGNNEQF
TRBV5-1	ASRDGRGQGVGEQY
TRBV13	ASTTGVAGYEQY
TRBV5-6	ASSFSGTGFRPQH
TRBV2	ASSVKGFTGELF